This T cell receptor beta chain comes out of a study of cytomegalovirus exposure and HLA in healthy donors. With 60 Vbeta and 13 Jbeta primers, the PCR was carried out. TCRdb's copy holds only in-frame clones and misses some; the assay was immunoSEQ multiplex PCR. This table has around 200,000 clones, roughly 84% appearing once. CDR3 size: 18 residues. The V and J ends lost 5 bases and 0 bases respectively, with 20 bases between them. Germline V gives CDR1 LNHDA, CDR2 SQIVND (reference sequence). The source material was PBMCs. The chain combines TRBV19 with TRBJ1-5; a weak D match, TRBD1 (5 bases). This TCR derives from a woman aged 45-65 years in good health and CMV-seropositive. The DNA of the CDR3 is TGTGCCAGTAGTGCCGGTGGGGGGGTCACAAATAGCAATCAGCCCCAGCATTTT. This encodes CASSAGGGVTNSNQPQHF.